Listed below are T cell receptor beta chains from one sample, sequenced in a study of T cell clonotyping in hematopoietic cell transplantation. Data came from immunoSEQ multiplex PCR; TCRdb stores just in-frame clones and leaves some out. This table holds about 8,900 clones, 93% found once. The sequenced sample was PBMCs, obtained 100 days after allogeneic stem cell transplant. These receptors were taken from a male patient in his fifties who had an allogeneic stem cell transplant from a related donor, so T cells may come from the graft donor. Some clones in this sample may be carry-over from other donors' samples. Each CDR3 is given with its conserved first and last residue. The order of the fields is D gene, J gene, V gene, clone size, CDR3 DNA, CDR3 protein. The D gene is left open where the match is weak. Where a row states a size, it is once, few, many or the class of an expanded clone; other rows omit it.

>.|TRBJ2-7|TRBV14|.
TGTGCCAGCAGCCAAGAGATAACCTACGAGCAGTACTTC
CASSQEITYEQYF
>.|TRBJ1-1|TRBV19|.
TGTGCCAGTGGCGCCGCAGGGTGGGCTGAAGCTTTCTTT
CASGAAGWAEAFF
>.|TRBJ1-1|TRBV27|.
TGTGCCAGCAGTCACGATAGGACAGCAAATAGTGAAGCTTTCTTT
CASSHDRTANSEAFF
>TRBD1|TRBJ1-1|TRBV5-1|.
TGCGCCAGCAGCTTGGCAAAAGGGACAGGGGGGCTGAACACTGAAGCTTTCTTT
CASSLAKGTGGLNTEAFF
>TRBD1|TRBJ1-2|TRBV13|.
TGTGCCAGCAGCTTGGGGACAGGGGGCGCGGAAGGCTACACCTTC
CASSLGTGGAEGYTF
>.|TRBJ1-2|TRBV19|.
TGTGCCAGTAGTATCTCAGTTTATGGCTACACCTTC
CASSISVYGYTF
>.|TRBJ2-6|TRBV7-6|.
TGTGCCAGCAGCTTAGACGCCCGCTCTGGGGCCAACGTCCTGACTTTC
CASSLDARSGANVLTF
>.|TRBJ2-2|TRBV7-6|.
TGTGCCAGCACCTCCCGGGTGGGGGAGCTGTTTTTT
CASTSRVGELFF
>.|TRBJ2-7|TRBV27|.
TGTGCCAGCAGTTTATCTTGGTCTGGGAACGAGCAGTACTTC
CASSLSWSGNEQYF
>TRBD2|TRBJ2-1|TRBV30|.
TGTGCCTGGAGCCCCCCGGGGACTAGTTACAACAATGAGCAGTTCTTC
CAWSPPGTSYNNEQFF
>.|TRBJ1-1|TRBV27|.
TGTGCCAGCAGTTTAATGGTGAACACTGAAGCTTTCTTT
CASSLMVNTEAFF
>.|TRBJ2-7|TRBV5-6|.
TGTGCCAGCAGCCTAGGAGGCCCCTACGAGCAGTACTTC
CASSLGGPYEQYF
>.|TRBJ2-6|TRBV12-5|.
TGTGCTAGTGGTCCCCCCACTCTGGGGGCCAACGTCCTGACTTTC
CASGPPTLGANVLTF
>.|TRBJ2-7|TRBV10-3|.
TGTGCCATCAGCAGGACGTACGAGCAGTACTTC
CAISRTYEQYF
>.|TRBJ1-1|TRBV5-6|.
TGTGCCAGCAGCTTAACGCAGGGTACCGCTGAAGCTTTCTTT
CASSLTQGTAEAFF
>.|TRBJ2-3|TRBV6-1|.
TGTGCCAGCAGTGAAGCGTCCGGGAACACAGATACGCAGTATTTT
CASSEASGNTDTQYF
>.|TRBJ1-2|TRBV4-1|few
TGCGCCAGCAGTTTCTACCCGCCGGGCCGTGGCTACACCTTC
CASSFYPPGRGYTF
>.|TRBJ2-7|TRBV30|.
TGTGCCTGGAGTGTAGGTCCCGTCGAGCAGTACTTC
CAWSVGPVEQYF
>.|TRBJ1-2|TRBV15|.
TGTGCCACCAGCAGGTACCCGGCTAACTATGGCTACACCTTC
CATSRYPANYGYTF
>TRBD2|TRBJ2-2|TRBV7-3|.
TGTGCCAGCAGCCCCGGGGGGGATAACACCGGGGAGCTGTTTTTT
CASSPGGDNTGELFF
>.|TRBJ2-5|TRBV5-6|.
TGTGCCAGCAGCCTGTGGGGCGAGACCCAGTACTTC
CASSLWGETQYF
>TRBD1|TRBJ2-7|TRBV28|.
TGTGCCAGCAGTCGGGACAGGGTATCCTCCTACGAGCAGTACTTC
CASSRDRVSSYEQYF
>.|TRBJ1-5|TRBV7-6|.
TGTGCCAGCAGCTTAGCGCTAGACGGGAATCAGCCCCAGCATTTT
CASSLALDGNQPQHF
>.|TRBJ2-1|TRBV18|.
TGTGCCAGCTCACCCGACAAGAACAATGAGCAGTTCTTC
CASSPDKNNEQFF
>.|TRBJ2-7|TRBV28|.
TGTGCCAGCAGAAGGACAGAGTCCTACGAGCAGTACTTC
CASRRTESYEQYF
>.|TRBJ2-3|TRBV5-1|.
TGCGCCAGCAGCCTGGTCACAGATACGCAGTATTTT
CASSLVTDTQYF
>.|TRBJ1-2|TRBV7-9|.
TGTGCCAGCAGCTCGGTCCGGGGAGCCTCGGGCTACACCTTC
CASSSVRGASGYTF
>.|TRBJ2-7|TRBV27|.
TGTGCCAGCAGTTTTGGGTCAGGGGCCCCCTACGAGCAGTACTTC
CASSFGSGAPYEQYF
>TRBD2|TRBJ2-7|TRBV10-3|.
TGTGCCATCAGTGGAAGCGGGGGGGCCATAGTCCTCGAGCAGTACTTC
CAISGSGGAIVLEQYF
>.|TRBJ2-7|TRBV25-1|.
TGTGCCAGCAGTGTAGGCCGCTACGAGCAGTACTTC
CASSVGRYEQYF
>.|TRBJ2-3|TRBV7-2|.
TGTGCCAGCAGCTTAGGTCTGCTTGTCGTGTGGGACACAGATACGCAGTATTTT
CASSLGLLVVWDTDTQYF
>.|TRBJ1-4|TRBV29-1|.
TGCAGCGTTTCTCAGGGGCCAGAAAAACTGTTTTTT
CSVSQGPEKLFF
>TRBD2|TRBJ2-2|TRBV7-9|.
TGTGCCAGCAGCTTACCCCGGACTAGCGGGACGAACACCGGGGAGCTGTTTTTT
CASSLPRTSGTNTGELFF
>TRBD1|TRBJ1-1|TRBV5-1|.
TGCGCCAGCAGCCCGGGACAGGGGGACACTGAAGCTTTCTTT
CASSPGQGDTEAFF
>TRBD2|TRBJ2-2|TRBV5-1|.
TGCGCCAGCAGACTAGCGGGTAACACCGGGGAGCTGTTTTTT
CASRLAGNTGELFF